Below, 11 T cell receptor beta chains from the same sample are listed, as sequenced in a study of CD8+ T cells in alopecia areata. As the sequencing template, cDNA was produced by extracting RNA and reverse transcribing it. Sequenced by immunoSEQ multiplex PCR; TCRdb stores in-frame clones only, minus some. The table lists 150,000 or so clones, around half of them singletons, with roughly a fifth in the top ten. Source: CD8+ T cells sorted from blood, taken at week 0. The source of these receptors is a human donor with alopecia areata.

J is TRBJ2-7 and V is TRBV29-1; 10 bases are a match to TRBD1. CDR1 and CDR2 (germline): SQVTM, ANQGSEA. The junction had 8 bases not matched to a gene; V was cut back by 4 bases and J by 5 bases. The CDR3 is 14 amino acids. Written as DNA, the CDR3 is TGCAGCGTTGCCGGGACAGGGGATTTCAACGAGCAGTACTTC. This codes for CSVAGTGDFNEQYF.

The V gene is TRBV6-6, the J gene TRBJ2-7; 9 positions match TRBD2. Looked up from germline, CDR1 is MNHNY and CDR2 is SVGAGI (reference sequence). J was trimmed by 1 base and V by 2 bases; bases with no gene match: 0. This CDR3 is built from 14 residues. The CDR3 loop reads CASSYLAGSYEQYF. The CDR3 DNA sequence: TGTGCCAGCAGTTACCTAGCGGGGTCCTACGAGCAGTACTTC.

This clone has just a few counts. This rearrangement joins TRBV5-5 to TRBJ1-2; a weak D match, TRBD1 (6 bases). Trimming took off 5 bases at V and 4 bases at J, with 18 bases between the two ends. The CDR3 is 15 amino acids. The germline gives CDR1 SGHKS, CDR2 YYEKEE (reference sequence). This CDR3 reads CASRPTRTDSYGYTF. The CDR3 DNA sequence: TGTGCCAGCAGACCGACTAGGACAGACTCCTATGGCTACACCTTC.

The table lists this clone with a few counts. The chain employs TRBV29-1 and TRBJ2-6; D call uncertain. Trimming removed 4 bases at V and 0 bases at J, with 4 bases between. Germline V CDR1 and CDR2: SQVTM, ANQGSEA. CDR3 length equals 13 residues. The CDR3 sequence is CSVVDSGANVLTF. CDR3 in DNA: TGCAGCGTTGTCGACTCTGGGGCCAACGTCCTGACTTTC.

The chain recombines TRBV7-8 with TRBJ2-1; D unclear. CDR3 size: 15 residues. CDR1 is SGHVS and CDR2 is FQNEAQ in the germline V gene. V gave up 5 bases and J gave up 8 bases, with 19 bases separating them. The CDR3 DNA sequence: TGTGCCAGCAGCGGAAGTGTTGGTCTATTCGATGAGCAGTTCTTC. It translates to CASSGSVGLFDEQFF.

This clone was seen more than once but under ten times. CDR3: CASSQDPRGSSSYEQYF. The CDR3 nucleotides are TGCGCCAGCAGCCAAGACCCTAGGGGATCTAGCTCCTACGAGCAGTACTTC. V usage is TRBV4-3 and J usage is TRBJ2-7, with D tentatively TRBD1 (5 bases). Germline V gene data show CDR1 as LGHNA and CDR2 as YSLEER. CDR3 length: 17 residues. V lost 0 bases to trimming and J lost 0 bases, with 15 bases between them.

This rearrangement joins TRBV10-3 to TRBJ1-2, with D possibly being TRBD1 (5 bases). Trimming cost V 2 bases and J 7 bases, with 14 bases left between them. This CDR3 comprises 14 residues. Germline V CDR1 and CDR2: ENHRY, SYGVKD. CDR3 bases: TGTGCCATCAGTGAGGCCGGGACGATTGGTGGCTACACCTTC. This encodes CAISEAGTIGGYTF.

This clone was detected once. The CDR3 reads CASGVGQPQHF. CDR3 bases: TGTGCTAGTGGTGTGGGGCAGCCCCAGCATTTT. The V call is TRBV12-5, the J call TRBJ1-5; D is undetermined. The CDR3 length is 11 residues. The V gene lost 5 bases and the J gene lost 7 bases, with 6 bases spanning the gap. Per the germline V gene, CDR1 is LGHNT and CDR2 is FRNRAP.

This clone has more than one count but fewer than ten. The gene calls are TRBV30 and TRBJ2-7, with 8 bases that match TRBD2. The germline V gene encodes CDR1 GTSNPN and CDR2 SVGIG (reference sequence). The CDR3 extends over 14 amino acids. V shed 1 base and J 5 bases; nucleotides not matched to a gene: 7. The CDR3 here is CAWSEAGGADEQYF. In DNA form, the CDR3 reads TGTGCCTGGAGTGAGGCCGGGGGGGCCGACGAGCAGTACTTC.

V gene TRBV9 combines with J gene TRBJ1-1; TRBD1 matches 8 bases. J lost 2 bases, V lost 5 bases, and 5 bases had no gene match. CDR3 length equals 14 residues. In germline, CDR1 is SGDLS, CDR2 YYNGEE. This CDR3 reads CASSGQGTNTEAFF. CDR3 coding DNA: TGTGCCAGCAGTGGACAGGGAACCAACACTGAAGCTTTCTTT.

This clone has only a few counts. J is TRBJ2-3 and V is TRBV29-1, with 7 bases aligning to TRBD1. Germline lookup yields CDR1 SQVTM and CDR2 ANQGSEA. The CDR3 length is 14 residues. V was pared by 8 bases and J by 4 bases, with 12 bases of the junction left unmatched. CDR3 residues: CSSSGTVSADTQYF. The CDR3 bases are TGCAGCTCATCCGGGACAGTCTCTGCAGATACGCAGTATTTT.